The source of this TCR beta chain is a study of CD8 T cells in Susac syndrome. Across the study: Treatment at blood withdrawal was none, corticosteroids, or intravenous immunoglobulin alone in Susac syndrome patients.

RNA amounts of about 0.5 to 1 ug underwent reverse transcription with random hexamers. TCRdb processed the immunoSEQ multiplex PCR reads anew with MiXCR; each CDR3 protein has one entry. The sample records some 240,000 distinct CDR3 sequences, roughly 95% being singletons. The authors carried out high-throughput sequencing of TCR beta. They applied it to CD8+ and CD4+ T cells obtained from blood. Negative isolation was used for CD8+ and CD4+ T cells and FACS enrichment for TEMRA cells. Trimming took 3 bases from V and 4 from J, leaving 19 bases between them. This CDR3 contains 17 residues. The clonotype originates from a human donor with Susac syndrome. Sequencing was done on a sample of CD4+ T cells from PBMCs. The chain joins TRBV12-3 or TRBV12-4 to TRBJ2-1; D possibly corresponds to TRBD2 (5 bases). CDR3 sequence (DNA): TGTGCCAGCAGTTTTTCGCAAAGAGCGGTGAGATACAATGAGCAGTTCTTC. As protein: CASSFSQRAVRYNEQFF.